This entry lists 25 T cell receptor beta chains sequenced from one sample in a study of T cell responses to AZD1222 COVID-19 vaccine. Repertoires were generated with immunoSEQ multiplex PCR, while TCRdb's copy carries only in-frame clones and drops some. The sample has approximately 140,000 clones; approximately 90% are singletons. Sample: peripheral blood, taken 28 days after the second AZD1222 dose. Receptors were obtained from an adult who received the AZD1222 COVID-19 vaccine.

This sequence joins TRBV29-1 and TRBJ2-3; TRBD2 matches at 7 bases. Looked up from germline, CDR1 is SQVTM and CDR2 is ANQGSEA. The V gene end was trimmed by 1 base and the J gene end by 2 bases; junction bases not matched to a gene: 12. The CDR3 runs to 17 residues. The CDR3 is CSVEVPPAAGITDTQYF. The CDR3 DNA follows: TGCAGCGTTGAAGTTCCCCCGGCAGCGGGGATCACAGATACGCAGTATTTT.

This rearrangement joins TRBV10-1 to TRBJ1-3, with a possible D match to TRBD1 (6 bases). V lost 2 bases, J lost 1 base, and 9 bases lay in between. Per the germline V gene, CDR1 is WNHNN and CDR2 is SYGVQD (reference sequence). This CDR3 contains 15 residues. The DNA for the CDR3 is TGCGCCAGCAGTGAGGGGGGCCTTTCTGGAAACACCATATATTTT. Amino acids: CASSEGGLSGNTIYF.

The J gene is TRBJ2-5, the V gene TRBV2, with 8 bases fitting TRBD2. The V gene's germline CDR1 is SNHLY and CDR2 FYNNEI. The CDR3 totals 16 residues. The V segment lost 4 bases and the J segment 3 bases; nucleotides outside the gene matches: 10. The CDR3 here is CASSGNIGRGEETQYF. For the CDR3, the DNA is TGTGCCAGCAGTGGAAATATCGGGCGGGGGGAAGAGACCCAGTACTTC.

The genes are TRBV3-1 (or the pseudogene TRBV3-2) and TRBJ1-2, with D unclear. The V gene lost 0 bases and the J gene lost 2 bases, with 10 bases spanning the gap. This CDR3 has 15 amino acids. The germline gives CDR1 LGHDT, CDR2 YNNKEL (reference sequence). This CDR3 reads CASSQDRRGNYGYTF. DNA of the CDR3: TGTGCCAGCAGCCAAGATCGGCGGGGAAACTATGGCTACACCTTC.

This chain connects TRBV18 to TRBJ2-7, with a tentative D call TRBD2 (6 bases). Germline CDR1 reads KGHSH; CDR2 reads LQKENI. There are 14 residues in the CDR3. Trimming removed 2 bases from V and 2 bases from J, with 10 bases in between. The chain's CDR3 is CASSPAGNPYEQYF. DNA of the CDR3: TGTGCCAGCTCACCAGCGGGGAATCCCTACGAGCAGTACTTC.

The chain recombines TRBV7-2 with TRBJ2-7, with D possibly being TRBD2 (5 bases). Germline CDR1 is SGHTA and CDR2 is FQGNSA. V lost 2 bases, J lost 5 bases, and 16 bases lay in between. The CDR3 covers 15 residues. CDR3: CASSLNGGSWHEQYF. The CDR3 bases are TGTGCCAGCAGCTTAAATGGAGGTAGTTGGCACGAGCAGTACTTC.

V is TRBV12-3 or TRBV12-4 and J is TRBJ1-1, with a tentative D call TRBD1 (5 bases). Trimming left V 6 bases short and J 1 base short, with 9 bases between. The CDR3 extends over 13 amino acids. CDR3 sequence: CASRQTGNTEAFF. The CDR3 nucleotides are TGTGCCAGCAGACAAACAGGGAACACTGAAGCTTTCTTT.

This sequence joins TRBV29-1 and TRBJ1-4; D possibly corresponds to TRBD1 (5 bases). The CDR3 has 12 residues. Trimming removed 5 bases at V and 8 bases at J, with 12 bases between. CDR1 SQVTM and CDR2 ANQGSEA come from the germline V gene. CDR3 region: CSVLGGWEKLFF. Here the CDR3 DNA reads TGCAGCGTTCTTGGGGGTTGGGAAAAACTGTTTTTT. The entire variable domain, with the rest obtained from reference TRBV29-1 and TRBJ1-4, is as follows: SAVISQKPSRDICQRGTSLTIQCQVDSQVTMMFWYRQQPGQSLTLIATANQGSEATYESGFVIDKFPISRPNLTFSTLTVSNMSPEDSSIYLCSVLGGWEKLFFGSGTQLSVL.

The V call is TRBV11-2, the J call TRBJ1-1; D gene unclear. Trimming shortened V by 3 bases and J by 0 bases, and 11 bases separated the two germline ends. The CDR3 has 15 residues. CDR1 and CDR2 from the germline V gene are SGHAT and FQNNGV. CDR3 loop: CASSFLGSLNTEAFF. Written as DNA, the CDR3 is TGTGCCAGCAGCTTCCTAGGGTCACTGAACACTGAAGCTTTCTTT.

CDR3 loop: CASSYADTQYF. In nucleotides, the CDR3 is TGTGCCAGCAGTTACGCAGATACGCAGTATTTT. This chain joins TRBV28 and TRBJ2-3; no clear D gene. V was cut by 4 bases and J by 4 bases, with 3 bases left in between. The CDR3 sequence is 11 residues long. Germline CDR1 reads MDHEN; CDR2 reads SYDVKM.

This sequence joins TRBV18 and TRBJ1-6, with 9 bases that match TRBD1. Trimming took 4 bases from V and 7 from J; bases not matched to a gene: 2. This CDR3 is built from 14 residues. Germline loops: CDR1 KGHSH, CDR2 LQKENI. The CDR3 sequence: CASSRTGENSPLHF. The DNA for the CDR3 is TGTGCCAGCTCACGGACAGGGGAAAATTCACCCCTCCACTTT.

The chain couples TRBV6-1 to TRBJ1-1, with D uncertain. CDR3 length: 16 amino acids. Trimming shortened V by 3 bases and J by 0 bases, and 14 bases separated the two germline ends. Germline CDR1 MNHNS, CDR2 SASEGT. The CDR3 reads CASSEVAGAVNTEAFF. The DNA for the CDR3 is TGTGCCAGCAGTGAGGTTGCGGGAGCGGTGAACACTGAAGCTTTCTTT.

The chain combines TRBV7-9 with TRBJ1-4; D perhaps matches TRBD1 (6 bases). Germline CDR1 and CDR2: SEHNR and FQNEAQ (reference sequence). The CDR3 covers 14 residues. V gave up 5 bases and J gave up 7 bases, with 14 bases separating them. CDR3 protein: CASSKGGVAEKLFF. CDR3 sequence (DNA): TGTGCCAGCAGCAAAGGGGGAGTTGCTGAAAAACTGTTTTTT. The full variable domain, in which reference TRBV7-9 and TRBJ1-4 provide the parts outside the CDR3, is DTGVSQNPRHKITKRGQNVTFRCDPISEHNRLYWYRQTLGQGPEFLTYFQNEAQLEKSRLLSDRFSAERPKGSFSTLEIQRTEQGDSAMYLCASSKGGVAEKLFFGSGTQLSVL.

This chain's CDR3 is CAWSPRQGWYEQYF. CDR3 in DNA: TGTGCCTGGAGCCCCCGGCAGGGGTGGTACGAGCAGTACTTC. The rearrangement joins TRBV30 to TRBJ2-7; possible D gene TRBD1, 6 bases. V was cut by 3 bases and J by 4 bases, with 16 bases left in between. Germline-derived CDR1 and CDR2 are GTSNPN and SVGIG (reference sequence). The CDR3 runs to 14 residues.

This rearrangement joins TRBV3-1 (or the pseudogene TRBV3-2) to TRBJ2-7, with 8 bases matching TRBD1. The CDR3 is made up of 13 amino acids. Germline V gene sequence: CDR1 LGHDT, CDR2 YNNKEL (reference sequence). J gave up 3 bases and V 4 bases, and 2 bases lay outside the gene matches. The CDR3 DNA follows: TGTGCCAGCAGCCCAGGGACAGGCTACGAGCAGTACTTC. Encoded protein: CASSPGTGYEQYF.

J is TRBJ2-2 and V is TRBV29-1; D gene uncertain. The CDR3 extends over 13 amino acids. Trimming took 8 bases from V and 6 from J, leaving 16 bases between them. CDR1 is SQVTM and CDR2 is ANQGSEA in the germline V gene. The CDR3 coding sequence is TGCAGCCCCCCCCAACCAACTCCCGGGGAGCTGTTTTTT. Translated, it gives CSPPQPTPGELFF.

The chain joins TRBV5-1 to TRBJ2-7, with a possible D match to TRBD1 (5 bases). Germline V gives CDR1 SGHRS, CDR2 YFSETQ. V was trimmed by 0 bases and J by 0 bases, leaving 7 bases between them. CDR3 size: 14 residues. In DNA form, the CDR3 reads TGCGCCAGCAGCTTGGCAGACAGCTCCTACGAGCAGTACTTC. As protein: CASSLADSSYEQYF. The full variable domain, completed using reference TRBV5-1 and TRBJ2-7, is KAGVTQTPRYLIKTRGQQVTLSCSPISGHRSVSWYQQTPGQGLQFLFEYFSETQRNKGNFPGRFSGRQFSNSRSEMNVSTLELGDSALYLCASSLADSSYEQYFGPGTRLTVT.

This rearrangement joins TRBV11-2 to TRBJ2-2, with 7 bases aligning to TRBD1. Losses at the gene ends were 5 bases for V and 6 bases for J; bases not matched to a gene: 0. Germline V gene lookup returns CDR1 SGHAT and CDR2 FQNNGV. The CDR3 has 12 residues. CDR3 sequence: CASSQGAGELFF. The CDR3 DNA sequence: TGTGCCAGCAGCCAGGGGGCCGGGGAGCTGTTTTTT. Based on the CDR3 plus reference TRBV11-2 and TRBJ2-2, the full variable domain is EAGVAQSPRYKIIEKRQSVAFWCNPISGHATLYWYQQILGQGPKLLIQFQNNGVVDDSQLPKDRFSAERLKGVDSTLKIQPAKLEDSAVYLCASSQGAGELFFGEGSRLTVL.

The chain combines TRBV18 with TRBJ1-2; TRBD1 might be the D (6 bases). CDR1 KGHSH and CDR2 LQKENI come from the germline V gene. CDR3 length equals 15 residues. The ends were cut back, 3 bases at V and 2 bases at J, with 13 bases in the middle. CDR3 in amino acids: CASSPPGGLNYGYTF. The CDR3 DNA reads as TGTGCCAGCTCACCCCCCGGGGGGCTGAACTATGGCTACACCTTC.

This chain uses TRBV6-6 with TRBJ1-1; no definite D call. Trimming stripped 2 bases from V and 7 bases from J, with 8 bases between. The CDR3 is 12 residues long. Per the germline V gene, CDR1 is MNHNY and CDR2 is SVGAGI (reference sequence). For the CDR3, the DNA is TGTGCCAGCAGTTACGCCCTAATTGAAGCTTTCTTT. Translated, it gives CASSYALIEAFF.

The chain has TRBV5-6 and TRBJ2-1; 11 bases align to TRBD2. This CDR3 is built from 17 residues. Germline CDR1 reads SGHDT; CDR2 reads YYEEEE. V lost 6 bases to trimming and J lost 7 bases; unmatched junction nucleotides: 15. CDR3 loop: CASISRSPSGRMNEQFF. DNA of the CDR3: TGTGCCAGCATCAGTAGGAGCCCTAGCGGGAGGATGAATGAGCAGTTCTTC.

The chain recombines TRBV27 with TRBJ1-4; D is perhaps TRBD1 (6 bases). The length of the CDR3 is 13 residues. Germline V gene lookup returns CDR1 MNHEY and CDR2 SMNVEV (reference sequence). Trimming shortened V by 8 bases and J by 8 bases, and 15 bases separated the two germline ends. The CDR3 protein is CASRAAGAEKLFF. The DNA for the CDR3 is TGTGCCAGCCGGGCGGCAGGGGCCGAAAAACTGTTTTTT.

The V gene is TRBV4-1, the J gene TRBJ2-1, with D possibly TRBD1 on 5 matching bases. The length of the CDR3 is 14 residues. Germline CDR1 is MGHRA and CDR2 is YSYEKL. The V and J ends lost 2 bases and 0 bases respectively, with 5 bases between them. In DNA form, the CDR3 reads TGCGCCAGCAGCCAAAGGGGCTCCTACAATGAGCAGTTCTTC. This encodes CASSQRGSYNEQFF.

The V call is TRBV7-6, the J call TRBJ1-2; 7 bases match TRBD1. V dropped 0 bases and J dropped 7; count of bases not matched to a gene: 5. Germline CDR1 and CDR2: SGHVS and FNYEAQ. The CDR3 spans 14 residues. The CDR3 sequence is CASSLATGSGGYTF. DNA of the CDR3: TGTGCCAGCAGCTTAGCGACAGGGAGTGGTGGCTACACCTTC. Full variable domain (rest looked up from reference TRBV7-6 and TRBJ1-2): GAGVSQSPRYKVTKRGQDVALRCDPISGHVSLYWYRQALGQGPEFLTYFNYEAQQDKSGLPNDRFSAERPEGSISTLTIQRTEQRDSAMYRCASSLATGSGGYTFGSGTRLTVV.

The table lists this clone with a count of one. The junction does not match germline at one end; this may be a read error. The chain couples TRBV3-1 (or the pseudogene TRBV3-2) to TRBJ2-1; TRBD2 matches at 12 bases. This CDR3 is built from 14 residues. The germline CDR1 and CDR2 sequences are LGHDT and YNNKEL (reference sequence). For the CDR3, the DNA is TGTGCCAGCAGCCAATCCCTAGCGGGAGGGCCCCAACTCTTC. The encoded protein is CASSQSLAGGPQLF.